A single sample is the source of the 2 T cell receptor beta chains below, sequenced in a study of T cell clonality in common variable immunodeficiency. The protocol was immunoSEQ multiplex PCR, while the TCRdb copy is restricted to in-frame clones and leaves out a portion. The table lists fewer than 40,000 clones, with no singletons. Sequencing was carried out using peripheral blood mononuclear cells. The receptors were sampled from a person between 18 and 69 years old in good health.

This clone was counted at least ten times. The observed sequence ends 3 residues before the CDR3 terminus, with the missing tail filled in from the germline J gene. The chain couples TRBV19 to TRBJ1-2; 8 bases agree with TRBD1. The CDR3 consists of 15 residues. J was trimmed by 4 bases and V by 5 bases; bases with no gene match: 9. Per the germline V gene, CDR1 is LNHDA and CDR2 is SQIVND (reference sequence). This CDR3 reads CASSPSWDRLYGYTF. The part of the CDR3 DNA that was read is TGTGCCAGTAGTCCCTCGTGGGACAGGCTCTATGGC.

There are a few counts of this clone. A far more abundant clone sits one base away, making this likely a read error. The read gets to within 3 residues of the CDR3 end, and the germline J gene fills in the rest. This rearrangement joins TRBV19 to TRBJ2-7; 8 bases match TRBD2. This CDR3 spans 16 amino acids. Germline V gene data show CDR1 as LNHDA and CDR2 as SQIVND (reference sequence). Incomplete CDR3 DNA: TGTGCCACTAGTCCCGGTGTGGCGGGAGGTATCTACGAG. Translating gives CATSPGVAGGIYE. From start to end, the CDR3 is CATSPGVAGGIYEQYF.